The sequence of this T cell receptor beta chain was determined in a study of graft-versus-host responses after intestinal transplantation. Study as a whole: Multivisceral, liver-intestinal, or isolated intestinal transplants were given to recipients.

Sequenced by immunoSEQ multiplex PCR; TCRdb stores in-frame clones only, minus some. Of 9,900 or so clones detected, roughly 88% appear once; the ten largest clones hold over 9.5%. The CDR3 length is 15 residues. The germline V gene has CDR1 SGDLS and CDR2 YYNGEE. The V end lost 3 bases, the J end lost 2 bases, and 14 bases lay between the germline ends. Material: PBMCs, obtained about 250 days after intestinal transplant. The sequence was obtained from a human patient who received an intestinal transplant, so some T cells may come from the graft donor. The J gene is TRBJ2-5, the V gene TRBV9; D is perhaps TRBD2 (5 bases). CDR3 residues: CASSAEGWIQETQYF. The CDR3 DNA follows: TGTGCCAGCAGCGCTGAGGGATGGATACAAGAGACCCAGTACTTC.